Listed below are T cell receptor beta chains from one sample, sequenced in a study of cytomegalovirus exposure and HLA in healthy donors. Here immunoSEQ multiplex PCR was the method, and the copy in TCRdb shows in-frame clones only, minus some. Of under 150,000 clones in the sample, approximately 80% are singletons; the top ten hold roughly 12%. Sequences were obtained from PBMCs. These receptor sequences come from a male donor in good health and CMV-seropositive. Both conserved end residues are part of each CDR3. The D gene is left open where the match is weak. Only part of the rows carry a size: once, few, many, or a class if the clone is expanded.

.,TRBJ2-1,TRBD2,TRBV29-1,15,TGCAGCGTTGGGATGAAGCGGGGGAGGAACAATGAGCAGTTCTTC,CSVGMKRGRNNEQFF
.,TRBJ2-7,TRBD1,TRBV4-3,15,TGCGCCAGCAGCCAAGATTACAGGGGGGCCTACGAGCAGTACTTC,CASSQDYRGAYEQYF
.,TRBJ1-2,.,TRBV4-2,13,TGTGCCAGCAGCCAAGGCAGGGGCAACGGCTACACCTTC,CASSQGRGNGYTF
.,TRBJ2-5,TRBD1,TRBV28,13,TGTGCCAGCAGAACAGGGGCAGGGGAGACCCAGTACTTC,CASRTGAGETQYF
once,TRBJ2-2,.,TRBV7-8,13,TGTGCCAGCAGCACAGACAACACCGGGGAGCTGTTTTTT,CASSTDNTGELFF
.,TRBJ2-3,TRBD2,TRBV7-2,16,TGTGCCAGCAGCACCCCCGGACTAGGGATTGCAGATACGCAGTATTTT,CASSTPGLGIADTQYF
.,TRBJ2-5,.,TRBV28,13,TGTGCCAGCAGTTCCCAGGGTGGCGAGACCCAGTACTTC,CASSSQGGETQYF
.,TRBJ2-1,.,TRBV19,14,TGTGCCAGTAGTATGGGACATACGTACAATGAGCAGTTCTTC,CASSMGHTYNEQFF
.,TRBJ2-7,.,TRBV4-3,11,TGCGCCAGCAGCCAAGCAGTCGAGCAGTACTTC,CASSQAVEQYF
.,TRBJ2-7,.,TRBV19,14,TGTGCCAGTAGTATTACCTCCGGGACCTACGAGCAGTACTTC,CASSITSGTYEQYF
.,TRBJ2-7,TRBD1,TRBV5-1,13,TGCGCCAGCAGCCCGGGACAGGGGGGCGAGCAGTACTTC,CASSPGQGGEQYF
.,TRBJ2-1,.,TRBV27,15,TGTGCCAGCAGTTTATCCCCAACAGTGTTCAATGAGCAGTTCTTC,CASSLSPTVFNEQFF
.,TRBJ1-5,.,TRBV30,12,TGTGCCACGGGGGGGGACCGCCAGCCCCAGCATTTT,CATGGDRQPQHF
.,TRBJ1-3,.,TRBV19,15,TGTGCCAGTAGTATCCCAGGTAGGGGGGGAAACACCATATATTTT,CASSIPGRGGNTIYF
.,TRBJ2-5,TRBD1,TRBV28,15,TGTGCCAGCAGTTTAGGACAGGGGGGTGAGGAGACCCAGTACTTC,CASSLGQGGEETQYF
.,TRBJ2-6,.,TRBV18,16,TGTGCCAGCTCACCACGGGGAGCCTCTGGGGCCAACGTCCTGACTTTC,CASSPRGASGANVLTF
.,TRBJ2-7,TRBD2,TRBV7-2,14,TGTGCCAGCAGCCCCGGACTAGCGCCCACGGAGCAGTACTTC,CASSPGLAPTEQYF
.,TRBJ2-7,.,TRBV12-2,15,TGTGCAAGTCGCTTAAAGACTCGAGGTCCCTACGAGCAGTACTTC,CASRLKTRGPYEQYF
.,TRBJ2-2,.,TRBV5-6,18,TGTGCCAGCAGCCACGGTGAGGATGGGGCTTTCAACACCGGGGAGCTGTTTTTT,CASSHGEDGAFNTGELFF
.,TRBJ1-2,.,TRBV5-6,13,TGTGCCAGCAGTACAGGGTTTTTCGATGGCTACACCTTC,CASSTGFFDGYTF
.,TRBJ2-2,TRBD2,TRBV5-6,17,TGTGCCAGCAGCGGAATTAGCGGGAGGGGGAACACCGGGGAGCTGTTTTTT,CASSGISGRGNTGELFF
.,TRBJ2-1,.,TRBV5-1,14,TGCGCCAGCAGCTTGGCCCTAGGTTGGAATGAGCAGTTCTTC,CASSLALGWNEQFF
.,TRBJ1-1,.,TRBV19,13,TGTGCCAGTAGGTGGGGCGGTGCGGCTGAAGCTTTCTTT,CASRWGGAAEAFF
.,TRBJ2-1,TRBD2,TRBV19,16,TGTGCCAGTAGAGGCCCCACTAGCGGGAGGGTCAATGAGCAGTTCTTC,CASRGPTSGRVNEQFF
.,TRBJ2-2,TRBD2,TRBV6-4,16,TGTGCCAGCAGTGAGTCTGAAGCGGGAGCCACCGGGGAGCTGTTTTTT,CASSESEAGATGELFF
.,TRBJ1-1,.,TRBV30,15,TGTGCCTGGAGTTTTCTGAATTTAGGGGACACTGAAGCTTTCTTT,CAWSFLNLGDTEAFF